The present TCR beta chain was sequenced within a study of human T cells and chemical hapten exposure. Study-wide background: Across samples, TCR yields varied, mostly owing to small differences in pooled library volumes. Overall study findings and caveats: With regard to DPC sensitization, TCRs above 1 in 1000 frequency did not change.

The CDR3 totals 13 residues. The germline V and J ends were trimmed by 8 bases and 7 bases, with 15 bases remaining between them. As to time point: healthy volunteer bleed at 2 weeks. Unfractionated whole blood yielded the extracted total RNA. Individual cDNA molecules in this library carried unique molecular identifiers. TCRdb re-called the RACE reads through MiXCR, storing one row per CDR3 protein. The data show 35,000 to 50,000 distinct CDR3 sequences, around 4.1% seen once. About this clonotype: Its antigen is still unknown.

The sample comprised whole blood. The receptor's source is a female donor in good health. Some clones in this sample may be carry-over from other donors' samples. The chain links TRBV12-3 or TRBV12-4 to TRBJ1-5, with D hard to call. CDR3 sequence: CASAYAVSQPQHF. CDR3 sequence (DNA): TGTGCCAGCGCCTACGCGGTTTCGCAGCCCCAGCATTTT.